Below, one T cell receptor (beta chain) is given with its context. No antigen is known for it. Base qualities are missing; no much larger clone stands one base away. The CDR3 starts with the cysteine, ends with the phenylalanine, and has 12 residues. CDR3 DNA is the only sequence kept; it has 36 bases, read in frame from the first base. V lost 5 bases and J lost 6 bases, and the count of bases not matched to a germline gene is 4. The entry originates in a study of T cell repertoires in cytomegalovirus infection (dated by TCRdb to 2018 to 2020). Background on the whole study: Donor HLA type was relevant to the analysis, as public TCR beta signatures indicated carriage of CMV infection together with the matching HLA type. Study-level results and caveats: In both this cohort and an independent cohort of 350 to 400 donors, the cumulative frequency of public TCR beta family members distinguished carriers of CMV infection plus the relevant HLA type. The ex vivo response was dominated by HLA-C-restricted CMV-specific TCR beta clonotypes, which also provided the single most frequent clonotype in two of eight donors.

The sequencer listed for this sample is Illumina HiSeq 1500. TCRdb redid the processing of the public reads, applying fastp at Q25 and MiXCR, and retained in-frame beta chains. Each entry is one CDR3 protein sequence, shown with its most common DNA and genes. In all, the sample holds over 100,000 distinct CDR3 sequences, and 15% to 20% of those were seen once. Jointly, the top ten make up around 8.5% of the sample. The chain couples TRBV12-3 or TRBV12-4 to TRBJ2-7; 7 bases in the middle match TRBD1. This sequence was found in a human donor in good health (CMV status not recorded). Some clones in this sample may be carry-over from other donors' samples. The material sequenced was PBMCs. The CDR3 corresponds to CASSPTGPEQYF. The sequenced DNA is TGTGCCAGCAGTCCGACAGGGCCCGAGCAGTACTTC.